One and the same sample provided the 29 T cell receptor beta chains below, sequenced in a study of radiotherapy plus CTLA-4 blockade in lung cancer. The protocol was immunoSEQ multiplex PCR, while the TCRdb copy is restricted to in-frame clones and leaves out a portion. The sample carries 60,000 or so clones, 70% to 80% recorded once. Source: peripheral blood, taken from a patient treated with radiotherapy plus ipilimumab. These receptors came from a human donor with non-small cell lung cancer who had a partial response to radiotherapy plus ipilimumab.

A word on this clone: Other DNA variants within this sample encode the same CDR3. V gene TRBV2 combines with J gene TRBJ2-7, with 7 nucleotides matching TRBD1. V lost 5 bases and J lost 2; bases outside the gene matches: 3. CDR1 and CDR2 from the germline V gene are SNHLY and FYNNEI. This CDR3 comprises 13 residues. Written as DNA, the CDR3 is TGTGCCAGCAGTACAGACAGGGCCTACGAGCAGTACTTC. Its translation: CASSTDRAYEQYF.

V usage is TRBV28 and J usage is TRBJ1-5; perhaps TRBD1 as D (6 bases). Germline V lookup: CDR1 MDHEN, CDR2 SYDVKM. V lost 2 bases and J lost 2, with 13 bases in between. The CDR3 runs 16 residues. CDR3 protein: CASSLNTGFGNQPQHF. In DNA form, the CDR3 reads TGTGCCAGCAGTTTAAACACAGGGTTTGGCAATCAGCCCCAGCATTTT.

CDR3 nucleotide sequence: TGTGCCAGCAGCGTAGCGGCGGGGGGGCTTGAGACCCAGTACTTC. Protein product: CASSVAAGGLETQYF. The rearrangement joins TRBV9 to TRBJ2-5, with 9 bases aligning to TRBD2. Germline values: CDR1 SGDLS, CDR2 YYNGEE. The CDR3 has 15 residues. J was trimmed by 5 bases and V by 0 bases; bases with no gene match: 5.

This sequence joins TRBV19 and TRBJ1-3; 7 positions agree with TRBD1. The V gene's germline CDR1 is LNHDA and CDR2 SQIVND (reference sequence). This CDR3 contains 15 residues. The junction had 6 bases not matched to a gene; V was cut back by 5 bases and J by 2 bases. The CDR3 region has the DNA TGTGCCAGTAGTGAGACAGGGTCGACTGGAAACACCATATATTTT. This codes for CASSETGSTGNTIYF.

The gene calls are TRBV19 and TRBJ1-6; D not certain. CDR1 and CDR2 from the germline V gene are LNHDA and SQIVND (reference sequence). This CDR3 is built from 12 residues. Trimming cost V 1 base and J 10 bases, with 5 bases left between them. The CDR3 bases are TGTGCCAGTAGTATAGCTACCTCACCCCTCCACTTT. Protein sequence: CASSIATSPLHF.

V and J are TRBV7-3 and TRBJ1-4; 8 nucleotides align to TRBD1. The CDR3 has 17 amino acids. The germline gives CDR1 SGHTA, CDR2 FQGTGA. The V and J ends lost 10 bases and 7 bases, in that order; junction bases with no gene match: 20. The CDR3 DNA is TGTGCCAACAGTCAAGGACAGGGACCCAAAGGATGTGAAAAACTGTTTTTT. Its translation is CANSQGQGPKGCEKLFF.

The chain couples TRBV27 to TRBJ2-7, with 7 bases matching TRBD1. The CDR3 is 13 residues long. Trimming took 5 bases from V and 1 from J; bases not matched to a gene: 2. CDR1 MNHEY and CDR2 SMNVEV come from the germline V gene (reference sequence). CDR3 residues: CASSTGASYEQYF. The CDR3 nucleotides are TGTGCCAGCAGTACAGGGGCTTCCTACGAGCAGTACTTC.

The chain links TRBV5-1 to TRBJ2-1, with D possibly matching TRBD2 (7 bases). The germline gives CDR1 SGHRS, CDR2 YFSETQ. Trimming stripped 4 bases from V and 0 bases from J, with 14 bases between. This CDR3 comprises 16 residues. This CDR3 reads CASSHGGPSSYNEQFF. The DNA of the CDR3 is TGCGCCAGCAGCCACGGGGGGCCGAGCTCCTACAATGAGCAGTTCTTC. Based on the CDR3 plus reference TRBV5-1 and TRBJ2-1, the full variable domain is KAGVTQTPRYLIKTRGQQVTLSCSPISGHRSVSWYQQTPGQGLQFLFEYFSETQRNKGNFPGRFSGRQFSNSRSEMNVSTLELGDSALYLCASSHGGPSSYNEQFFGPGTRLTVL.

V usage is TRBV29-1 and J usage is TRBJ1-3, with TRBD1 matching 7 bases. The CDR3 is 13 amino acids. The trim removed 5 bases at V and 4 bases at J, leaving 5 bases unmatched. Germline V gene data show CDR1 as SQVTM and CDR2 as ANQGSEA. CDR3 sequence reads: CSVSQGSGNTIYF. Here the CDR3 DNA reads TGCAGCGTTTCACAGGGGAGCGGAAACACCATATATTTT.

The chain's CDR3 is CASSTRTGMTEAFF. CDR3 nucleotide sequence: TGTGCCAGCAGCACCCGGACAGGGATGACTGAAGCTTTCTTT. V gene TRBV7-8 combines with J gene TRBJ1-1, with 8 bases fitting TRBD1. CDR1 and CDR2 (germline): SGHVS, FQNEAQ. With V trimmed by 5 bases and J by 5 bases, 7 bases remained unmatched. This CDR3 is built from 14 residues.

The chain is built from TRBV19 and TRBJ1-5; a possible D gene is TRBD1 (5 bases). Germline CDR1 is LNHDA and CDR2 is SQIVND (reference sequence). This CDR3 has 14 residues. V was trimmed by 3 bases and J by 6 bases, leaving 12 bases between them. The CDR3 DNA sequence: TGTGCCAGTAGTATGGGGCAGGTCGGTCAGCCCCAGCATTTT. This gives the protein CASSMGQVGQPQHF.

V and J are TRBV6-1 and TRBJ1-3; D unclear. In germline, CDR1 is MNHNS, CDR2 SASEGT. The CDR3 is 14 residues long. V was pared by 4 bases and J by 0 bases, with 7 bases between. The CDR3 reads CASSGLNSGNTIYF. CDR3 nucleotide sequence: TGTGCCAGCAGTGGACTGAACTCTGGAAACACCATATATTTT.

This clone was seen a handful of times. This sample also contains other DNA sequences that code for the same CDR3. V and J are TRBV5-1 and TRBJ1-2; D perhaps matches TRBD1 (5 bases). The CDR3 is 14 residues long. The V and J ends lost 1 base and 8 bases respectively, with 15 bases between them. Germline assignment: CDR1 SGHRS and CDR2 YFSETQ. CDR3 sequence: CASSLRGQGYGYTF. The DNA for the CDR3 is TGCGCCAGCAGCTTGAGGGGTCAGGGCTACGGCTACACCTTC.

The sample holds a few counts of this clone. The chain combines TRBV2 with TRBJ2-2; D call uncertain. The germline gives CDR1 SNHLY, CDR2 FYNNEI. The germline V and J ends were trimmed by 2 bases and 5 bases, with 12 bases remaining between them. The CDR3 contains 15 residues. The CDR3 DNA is TGTGCCAGCAGTGAATATGTACAAAATACCGGGGAGCTGTTTTTT. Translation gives CASSEYVQNTGELFF.

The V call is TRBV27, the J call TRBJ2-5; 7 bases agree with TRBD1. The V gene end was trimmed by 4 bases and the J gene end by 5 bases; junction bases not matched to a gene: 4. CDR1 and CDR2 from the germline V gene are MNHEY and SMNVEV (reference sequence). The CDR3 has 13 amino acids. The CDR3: CASSYRGRETQYF. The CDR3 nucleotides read TGTGCCAGCAGTTACAGGGGTCGGGAGACCCAGTACTTC.

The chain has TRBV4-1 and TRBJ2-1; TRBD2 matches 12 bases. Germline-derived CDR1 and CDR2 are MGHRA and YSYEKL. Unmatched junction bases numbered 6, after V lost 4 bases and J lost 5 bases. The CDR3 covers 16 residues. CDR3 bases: TGCGCCAGCAGCCTCGGACTAGCGGGGACCAACAATGAGCAGTTCTTC. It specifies CASSLGLAGTNNEQFF.

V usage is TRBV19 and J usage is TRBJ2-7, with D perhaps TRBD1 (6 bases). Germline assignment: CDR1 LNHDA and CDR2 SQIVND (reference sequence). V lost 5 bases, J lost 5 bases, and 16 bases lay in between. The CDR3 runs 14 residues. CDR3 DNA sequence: TGTGCCAGTAGTGCAACCGGGACACGCGACGAGCAGTACTTC. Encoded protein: CASSATGTRDEQYF. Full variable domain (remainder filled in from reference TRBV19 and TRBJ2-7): DGGITQSPKYLFRKEGQNVTLSCEQNLNHDAMYWYRQDPGQGLRLIYYSQIVNDFQKGDIAEGYSVSREKKESFPLTVTSAQKNPTAFYLCASSATGTRDEQYFGPGTRLTVT.

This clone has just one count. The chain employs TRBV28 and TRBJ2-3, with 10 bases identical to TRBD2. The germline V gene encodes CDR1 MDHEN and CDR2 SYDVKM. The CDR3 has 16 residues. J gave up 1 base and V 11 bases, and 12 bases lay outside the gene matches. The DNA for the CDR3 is TGTGCCCTTTCCTCTAGCGGGGGCGCGGGCACAGATACGCAGTATTTT. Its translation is CALSSSGGAGTDTQYF.

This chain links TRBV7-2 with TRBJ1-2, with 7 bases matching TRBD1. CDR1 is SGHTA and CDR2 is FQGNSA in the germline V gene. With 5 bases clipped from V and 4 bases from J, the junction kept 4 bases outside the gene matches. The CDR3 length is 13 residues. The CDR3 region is CASSLGQLYGYTF. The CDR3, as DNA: TGTGCCAGCAGCCTGGGACAGCTCTATGGCTACACCTTC.

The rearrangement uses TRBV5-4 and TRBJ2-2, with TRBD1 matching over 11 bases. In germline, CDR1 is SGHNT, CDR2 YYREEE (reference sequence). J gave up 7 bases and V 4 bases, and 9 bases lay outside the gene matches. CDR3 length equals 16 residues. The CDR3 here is CASSPQGQGAVGELFF. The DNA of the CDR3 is TGTGCCAGCAGCCCCCAAGGACAGGGGGCTGTCGGGGAGCTGTTTTTT. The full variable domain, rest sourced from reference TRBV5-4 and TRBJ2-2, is ETGVTQSPTHLIKTRGQQVTLRCSSQSGHNTVSWYQQALGQGPQFIFQYYREEENGRGNFPPRFSGLQFPNYSSELNVNALELDDSALYLCASSPQGQGAVGELFFGEGSRLTVL.

The CDR3: CASSQASTDTQYF. The CDR3 region has the DNA TGTGCCAGCAGCCAAGCCTCCACAGATACGCAGTATTTT. The rearrangement joins TRBV4-2 to TRBJ2-3, with no clear D. CDR3 length: 13 amino acids. Germline V CDR1 and CDR2: LGHNA, YNFKEQ. V lost 1 base and J 2 bases, leaving 4 bases between the germline ends.

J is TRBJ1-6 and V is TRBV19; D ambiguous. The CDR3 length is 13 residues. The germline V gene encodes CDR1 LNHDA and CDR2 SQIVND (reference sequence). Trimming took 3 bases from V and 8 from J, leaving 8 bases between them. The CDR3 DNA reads TGTGCCAGTAGTATCAAAAGCGATTCACCCCTCCACTTT. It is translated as CASSIKSDSPLHF. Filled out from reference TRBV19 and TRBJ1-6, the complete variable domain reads DGGITQSPKYLFRKEGQNVTLSCEQNLNHDAMYWYRQDPGQGLRLIYYSQIVNDFQKGDIAEGYSVSREKKESFPLTVTSAQKNPTAFYLCASSIKSDSPLHFGNGTRLTVT.

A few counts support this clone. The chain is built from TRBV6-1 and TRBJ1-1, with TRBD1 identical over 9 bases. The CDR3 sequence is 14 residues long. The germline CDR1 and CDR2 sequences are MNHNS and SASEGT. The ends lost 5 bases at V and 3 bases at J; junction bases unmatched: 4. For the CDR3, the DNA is TGTGCCAGCAGTCGACAGGGGGGGGACACTGAAGCTTTCTTT. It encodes CASSRQGGDTEAFF.

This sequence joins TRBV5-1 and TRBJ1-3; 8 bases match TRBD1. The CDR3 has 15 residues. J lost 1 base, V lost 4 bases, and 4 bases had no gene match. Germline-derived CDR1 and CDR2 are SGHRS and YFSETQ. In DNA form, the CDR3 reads TGCGCCAGCAGCGTAGGACAGGGATCTGGAAACACCATATATTTT. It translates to CASSVGQGSGNTIYF.

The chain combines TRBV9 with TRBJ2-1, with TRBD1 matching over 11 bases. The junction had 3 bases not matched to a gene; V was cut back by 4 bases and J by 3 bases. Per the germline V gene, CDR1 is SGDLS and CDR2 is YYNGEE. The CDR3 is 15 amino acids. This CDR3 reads CASSRGQGVYNEQFF. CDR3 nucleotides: TGTGCCAGCAGCCGGGGACAGGGGGTCTACAATGAGCAGTTCTTC.

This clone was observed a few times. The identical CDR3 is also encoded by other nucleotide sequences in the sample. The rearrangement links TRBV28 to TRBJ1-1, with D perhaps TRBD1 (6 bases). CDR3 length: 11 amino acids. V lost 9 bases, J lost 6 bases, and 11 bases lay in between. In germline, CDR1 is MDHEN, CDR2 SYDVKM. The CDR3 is CASRGRPEAFF. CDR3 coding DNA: TGTGCCAGTAGGGGGAGACCTGAAGCTTTCTTT. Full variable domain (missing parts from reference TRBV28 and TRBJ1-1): DVKVTQSSRYLVKRTGEKVFLECVQDMDHENMFWYRQDPGLGLRLIYFSYDVKMKEKGDIPEGYSVSREKKERFSLILESASTNQTSMYLCASRGRPEAFFGQGTRLTVV.

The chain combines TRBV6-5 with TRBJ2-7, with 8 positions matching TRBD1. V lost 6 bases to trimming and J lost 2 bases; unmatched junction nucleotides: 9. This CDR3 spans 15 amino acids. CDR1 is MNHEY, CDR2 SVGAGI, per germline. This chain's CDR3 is CASRKTGGEPYEQYF. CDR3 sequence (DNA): TGTGCCAGCAGGAAAACAGGGGGAGAACCCTACGAGCAGTACTTC.

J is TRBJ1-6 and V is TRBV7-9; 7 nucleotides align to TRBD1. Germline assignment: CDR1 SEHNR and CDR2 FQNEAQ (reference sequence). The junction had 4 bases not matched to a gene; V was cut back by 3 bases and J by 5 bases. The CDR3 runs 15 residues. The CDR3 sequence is CASSFGTVNNSPLHF. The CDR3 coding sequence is TGTGCCAGCAGCTTTGGGACAGTCAATAATTCACCCCTCCACTTT.

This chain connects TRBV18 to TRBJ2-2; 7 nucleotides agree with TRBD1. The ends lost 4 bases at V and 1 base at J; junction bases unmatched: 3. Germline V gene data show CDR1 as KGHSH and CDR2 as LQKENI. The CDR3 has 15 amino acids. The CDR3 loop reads CASSQGARNTGELFF. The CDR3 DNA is TGTGCCAGCTCACAGGGGGCCAGGAACACCGGGGAGCTGTTTTTT.